Listed below are T cell receptor beta chains from one sample, sequenced in a study of T-cell reconstitution after alpha-beta-depleted transplantation in children. TCRdb analysed the PCR reads with MiXCR anew, one entry per CDR3 protein. The sample lists about 360,000 distinct CDR3 sequences, more than 10% occurring once. The sample here was PBMCs, taken from the stem cell graft. These receptors were obtained from a human donor who donated a stem cell graft to a child with Fanconi anemia. The CDR3 runs from the conserved cysteine through the conserved F or W. Fields, in order: V gene, D gene, clone size, J gene, CDR3 protein, CDR3 DNA. D genes are given only for firm matches. The size of a clone is reported for some rows only, either as once, few or many, or as a class for expanded clones.

V: TRBV5-1
D: -
size: few
J: TRBJ1-1
CDR3: CASSSQAGPLTEAFF
DNA: TGCGCCAGCAGCTCCCAGGCCGGACCGTTGACTGAAGCTTTCTTT

V: TRBV5-1
D: -
size: few
J: TRBJ1-1
CDR3: CASSATQGTVEAFF
DNA: TGCGCCAGCAGCGCGACGCAGGGGACCGTTGAAGCTTTCTTT

V: TRBV7-3
D: TRBD2
size: few
J: TRBJ2-1
CDR3: CASSLRTSGGPNEQFF
DNA: TGTGCCAGCAGCTTGAGGACTAGCGGGGGGCCCAATGAGCAGTTCTTC

V: TRBV6-5
D: -
size: -
J: TRBJ1-5
CDR3: CASSTDRNQPQHF
DNA: TGTGCCAGCAGCACCGACAGAAATCAGCCCCAGCATTTT

V: TRBV28
D: -
size: many
J: TRBJ2-6
CDR3: CASTNSLIGNVLTF
DNA: TGTGCCAGCACGAACAGCCTTATTGGCAACGTCCTGACTTTC

V: TRBV29-1
D: -
size: many
J: TRBJ2-2
CDR3: CSAGNTGELFF
DNA: TGCAGCGCCGGGAACACCGGGGAGCTGTTTTTT

V: TRBV2
D: -
size: -
J: TRBJ1-5
CDR3: CASRLPGGNQPQHF
DNA: TGTGCCAGCAGGCTGCCGGGGGGCAATCAGCCCCAGCATTTT

V: TRBV29-1
D: TRBD1
size: few
J: TRBJ1-2
CDR3: CSVVGQGARGYTF
DNA: TGCAGCGTTGTAGGACAGGGGGCGCGTGGCTACACCTTC

V: TRBV15
D: -
size: -
J: TRBJ2-3
CDR3: CATSRQHTDTQYF
DNA: TGTGCCACCAGCAGACAGCACACAGATACGCAGTATTTT

V: TRBV13
D: TRBD1
size: -
J: TRBJ1-6
CDR3: CASSIGTVNSPLHF
DNA: TGTGCCAGCAGCATCGGGACAGTTAATTCACCCCTCCACTTT

V: TRBV12-3/TRBV12-4
D: TRBD2
size: many
J: TRBJ2-1
CDR3: CASSPIGAGGPHEQFF
DNA: TGTGCCAGCAGCCCTATAGGAGCGGGGGGGCCTCATGAGCAGTTCTTC

V: TRBV7-8
D: -
size: -
J: TRBJ2-4
CDR3: CASSLVGNIQYF
DNA: TGTGCCAGCAGCCTTGTGGGAAACATTCAGTACTTC

V: TRBV2
D: TRBD1
size: -
J: TRBJ2-7
CDR3: CASIPPGQGYEQYF
DNA: TGTGCCAGCATCCCGCCGGGACAGGGCTACGAGCAGTACTTC

V: TRBV2
D: -
size: -
J: TRBJ2-7
CDR3: CASSVRGGRVERYF
DNA: TGTGCCAGCTCAGTCCGAGGAGGTCGGGTCGAGCGGTACTTC

V: TRBV5-1
D: -
size: -
J: TRBJ2-2
CDR3: CASSLAGSVTGELFF
DNA: TGCGCCAGCAGCTTGGCCGGGTCGGTCACCGGGGAGCTGTTTTTT

V: TRBV5-6
D: -
size: many
J: TRBJ1-2
CDR3: CASSLGQGHYGYTF
DNA: TGTGCCAGCAGCTTGGGGCAGGGCCACTATGGCTACACCTTC

V: TRBV5-6
D: TRBD1
size: -
J: TRBJ2-3
CDR3: CASSRGRGTDTQYF
DNA: TGTGCCAGCAGCAGGGGGCGTGGGACAGATACGCAGTATTTT

V: TRBV5-1
D: TRBD1
size: many
J: TRBJ1-5
CDR3: CASSTGTVNQPQHF
DNA: TGCGCCAGCAGCACTGGGACAGTCAATCAGCCCCAGCATTTT

V: TRBV7-9
D: -
size: many
J: TRBJ2-1
CDR3: CASSLTSSTSNEQFF
DNA: TGTGCCAGCAGCTTAACGAGTTCGACAAGTAATGAGCAGTTCTTC

V: TRBV4-2
D: -
size: -
J: TRBJ1-1
CDR3: CASSQSYREEVQAFF
DNA: TGTGCCAGCAGCCAAAGTTACCGGGAGGAGGTGCAAGCTTTCTTT

V: TRBV30
D: -
size: few
J: TRBJ2-3
CDR3: CAWSAFTGTQYF
DNA: TGTGCCTGGAGTGCTTTTACTGGCACGCAGTATTTT

V: TRBV7-8
D: -
size: few
J: TRBJ1-1
CDR3: CASSSIGDTGRNTEAFF
DNA: TGTGCCAGCAGCTCTATTGGAGACACAGGGAGGAACACTGAAGCTTTCTTT

V: TRBV10-3
D: -
size: few
J: TRBJ2-3
CDR3: CAIKVEGADTQYF
DNA: TGTGCCATCAAGGTTGAGGGGGCAGATACGCAGTATTTT

V: TRBV12-5
D: TRBD1
size: few
J: TRBJ2-3
CDR3: CASGSTGNGADTQYF
DNA: TGTGCTAGTGGTTCGACAGGGAATGGCGCAGATACGCAGTATTTT

V: TRBV29-1
D: -
size: few
J: TRBJ1-1
CDR3: CSARLEATEAFF
DNA: TGCAGCGCCCGTTTAGAGGCCACTGAAGCTTTCTTT

V: TRBV7-6
D: TRBD2
size: -
J: TRBJ2-5
CDR3: CASSPRGGGLQETQYF
DNA: TGTGCCAGCAGCCCGAGGGGCGGGGGGCTCCAAGAGACCCAGTACTTC

V: TRBV29-1
D: -
size: many
J: TRBJ2-5
CDR3: CSVVAGWETQYF
DNA: TGCAGCGTTGTGGCCGGTTGGGAGACCCAGTACTTC

V: TRBV5-1
D: TRBD1
size: few
J: TRBJ1-4
CDR3: CASSSPGTGSNEKLFF
DNA: TGCGCCAGCAGCTCACCCGGGACAGGATCAAATGAAAAACTGTTTTTT

V: TRBV4-2
D: -
size: few
J: TRBJ2-3
CDR3: CASSRDIGDTQYF
DNA: TGTGCCAGCAGCCGAGACATTGGAGATACGCAGTATTTT

V: TRBV12-3/TRBV12-4
D: -
size: many
J: TRBJ2-2
CDR3: CASSPTYRELFF
DNA: TGTGCCAGCAGTCCGACATACAGAGAGCTGTTTTTT

V: TRBV19
D: TRBD2
size: few
J: TRBJ2-1
CDR3: CASSADSSGLGEQFF
DNA: TGTGCCAGTAGTGCCGACTCTAGCGGGCTCGGGGAGCAGTTCTTC

V: TRBV29-1
D: -
size: once
J: TRBJ2-2
CDR3: CSVGGQSNTGELFF
DNA: TGCAGCGTTGGTGGACAGAGCAACACCGGGGAGCTGTTTTTT

V: TRBV27
D: TRBD1
size: many
J: TRBJ2-2
CDR3: CASSWTGGIMGELFF
DNA: TGTGCCAGCAGTTGGACAGGGGGCATAATGGGGGAGCTGTTTTTT